The 2 T cell receptor beta chains in this list originate from one sample, sequenced in a study of early T cells in non-severe SARS-CoV-2 infection. MiXCR, applied by TCRdb to the 5' RACE reads, yields one record per CDR3 protein. The sample shows about 52,000 distinct CDR3 sequences, 11% of them seen only once. Sequencing was carried out using whole blood. All receptors come from an adult who was a healthcare worker with PCR-confirmed SARS-CoV-2 infection or an uninfected control (not recorded which).

The chain is built from TRBV20-1 and TRBJ1-2, with D possibly being TRBD1 (5 bases). CDR1 and CDR2 from the germline V gene are DFQATT and SNEGSKA (reference sequence). This CDR3 region has 12 residues. V lost 5 bases, J lost 8 bases, and 15 bases lay in between. CDR3 DNA sequence: TGCAGTGCTGGGGGAAGATCCGGCGGCTACACCTTC. Translating gives CSAGGRSGGYTF.

The chain recombines TRBV11-1 with TRBJ2-7; 13 nucleotides match TRBD2. J lost 2 bases, V lost 5 bases, and 3 bases had no gene match. CDR1 SGHAT and CDR2 FQDESV come from the germline V gene (reference sequence). CDR3 length: 15 residues. The CDR3 DNA sequence: TGTGCCAGCAGCCAAGGGACTAGCGGGACCTACGAGCAGTACTTC. Translating it yields CASSQGTSGTYEQYF.